This entry lists 28 T cell receptor beta chains sequenced from one sample in a study of T cells after yellow fever vaccination. TCRdb called the 5' RACE reads again in MiXCR, with one record for every CDR3 protein. The repertoire consists of fewer than 350,000 distinct CDR3 sequences, with 8.7% occurring once and the leading ten covering around 17%. The input for sequencing was PBMCs, taken on the day of the first yellow fever vaccination. The receptors come from a man aged 18 to 30 who received the YFV17D yellow fever vaccine.

This chain links TRBV2 with TRBJ2-5; possibly TRBD1 for D (5 bases). Between the trimmed V and J ends, which lost 7 bases and 1 base, there was a span of 16 bases. CDR1 and CDR2 from the germline V gene are SNHLY and FYNNEI. CDR3 length equals 15 residues. The CDR3 spells CASTRDQGFQETQYF. The DNA for the CDR3 is TGTGCCAGCACCCGAGATCAGGGCTTCCAAGAGACCCAGTACTTC.

CDR3 nucleotide sequence: TGCGCCAGCCGCGACAGGGTGGGGGGCTATGGCTACACCTTC. This encodes CASRDRVGGYGYTF. The gene calls are TRBV4-1 and TRBJ1-2, with 7 nucleotides matching TRBD1. The germline V gene encodes CDR1 MGHRA and CDR2 YSYEKL. V lost 8 bases to trimming and J lost 4 bases; unmatched junction nucleotides: 10. The CDR3 runs to 14 residues.

This rearrangement joins TRBV3-1 to TRBJ1-2; D is perhaps TRBD1 (6 bases). This CDR3 region has 13 residues. Looked up from germline, CDR1 is LGHDT and CDR2 is YNNKEL (reference sequence). V gave up 4 bases and J gave up 4 bases, with 10 bases separating them. CDR3 bases: TGTGCCAGCAGCCTCGGACAGCGCTATGGCTACACCTTC. It is translated as CASSLGQRYGYTF.

This clonotype was counted at least ten times. The gene calls are TRBV5-4 and TRBJ2-5, with D possibly called TRBD1 or TRBD2 (5 bases each). From germline, CDR1 is SGHNT and CDR2 YYREEE (reference sequence). V was shortened by 3 bases and J by 5 bases, with 17 bases between the two germline ends. The CDR3 loop spans 15 amino acids. DNA for the CDR3: TGTGCCAGCAGCTCCACGGGACCCGTGGGTGAGACCCAGTACTTC. Amino acids: CASSSTGPVGETQYF.

This sequence joins TRBV7-9 and TRBJ2-5; D gene ambiguous. Germline V lookup: CDR1 SEHNR, CDR2 FQNEAQ (reference sequence). Trimming pared 3 bases from V and 3 bases from J, leaving 14 bases between. This CDR3 is built from 15 residues. The CDR3 protein is CASSFISNLKETQYF. CDR3 DNA sequence: TGTGCCAGCAGCTTCATTTCTAACTTAAAAGAGACCCAGTACTTC.

This chain uses TRBV7-3 with TRBJ2-5; TRBD2 matches 8 bases. The CDR3 runs to 16 residues. J was trimmed by 5 bases and V by 5 bases; bases with no gene match: 13. Germline V CDR1 and CDR2: SGHTA, FQGTGA. The CDR3 DNA reads TGTGCCAGCAGCCCGGGAGGGCCGGCCCCTTGGGAGACCCAGTACTTC. As protein: CASSPGGPAPWETQYF.

This clonotype was seen a few times. J is TRBJ2-2 and V is TRBV27, with TRBD2 as a possible D gene (5 bases). The germline V and J ends were trimmed by 2 bases and 1 base, with 8 bases remaining between them. Germline CDR1 MNHEY, CDR2 SMNVEV (reference sequence). This CDR3 has 15 residues. Here the CDR3 DNA reads TGTGCCAGCAGTTTAGTAGGGAGGAACACCGGGGAGCTGTTTTTT. Its protein product is CASSLVGRNTGELFF.

The J gene is TRBJ2-3, the V gene TRBV19; 8 nucleotides align to TRBD2. The CDR3 spans 16 residues. Looked up from germline, CDR1 is LNHDA and CDR2 is SQIVND (reference sequence). Trimming at V came to 3 bases and at J to 1 base, leaving 6 bases not matched to a gene. The CDR3 reads CASSIGLTSGTDTQYF. The CDR3 region has the DNA TGTGCCAGTAGTATCGGTTTGACTAGCGGCACAGATACGCAGTATTTT.

This clonotype turned up a few times. Here the CDR3 reads CASTLGQGISSYNEQFF. The CDR3 DNA follows: TGCGCCAGCACCCTGGGACAGGGGATCTCGTCCTACAATGAGCAGTTCTTC. The rearrangement links TRBV5-1 to TRBJ2-1; TRBD1 matches 10 bases. Looked up from germline, CDR1 is SGHRS and CDR2 is YFSETQ. V trimming: 6 bases; J trimming: 1 base; junction bases outside the gene matches: 10. This CDR3 contains 17 residues.

Only one count was recorded for this clonotype. This chain joins TRBV19 and TRBJ2-5, with TRBD1 matching over 12 bases. The germline gives CDR1 LNHDA, CDR2 SQIVND (reference sequence). V lost 4 bases and J lost 5; bases outside the gene matches: 11. The CDR3 runs to 17 residues. CDR3 sequence: CASSTTTGTGGGETQYF. The CDR3 region has the DNA TGTGCCAGTAGTACAACGACCGGGACAGGGGGCGGCGAGACCCAGTACTTC. The full variable domain, rest sourced from reference TRBV19 and TRBJ2-5, is DGGITQSPKYLFRKEGQNVTLSCEQNLNHDAMYWYRQDPGQGLRLIYYSQIVNDFQKGDIAEGYSVSREKKESFPLTVTSAQKNPTAFYLCASSTTTGTGGGETQYFGPGTRLLVL.

At least ten counts were recorded for this clonotype. The chain employs TRBV12-3 or TRBV12-4 and TRBJ2-1; TRBD2 matches at 8 bases. The CDR3 loop spans 15 amino acids. The V gene end was trimmed by 3 bases and the J gene end by 7 bases; junction bases not matched to a gene: 8. For the CDR3, the DNA is TGTGCCAGCAGTTTGGCGGGACTAGATTTTAATGAGCAGTTCTTC. The encoded protein is CASSLAGLDFNEQFF.

This clonotype was counted a few times. The chain recombines TRBV2 with TRBJ2-2; perhaps TRBD2 as D (5 bases). V lost 3 bases, J lost 5 bases, and 13 bases lay in between. Germline V gene lookup returns CDR1 SNHLY and CDR2 FYNNEI. The CDR3 sequence is 15 residues long. CDR3 coding DNA: TGTGCCAGCAGTGACGTGCCCACGGGGACCGGGGAGCTGTTTTTT. This gives the protein CASSDVPTGTGELFF.

This clonotype showed up just a few times. V is TRBV24-1 and J is TRBJ2-3; 13 bases are a match to TRBD2. CDR3 length: 18 residues. Germline V CDR1 and CDR2: KGHDR, SFDVKD. V gave up 5 bases and J gave up 6 bases; unmatched junction bases: 13. Here the CDR3 DNA reads TGTGCCACCAGTGCTCCTCCCGGGACTAGCGGGACTCTCGATACGCAGTATTTT. Protein: CATSAPPGTSGTLDTQYF.

Written as DNA, the CDR3 is TGCGCCAGCAGCTCGTGGACCGGAAACAATGAGCAGTTCTTC. The encoded protein is CASSSWTGNNEQFF. The chain combines TRBV5-1 with TRBJ2-1; no reliable D call. The CDR3 consists of 14 residues. V gave up 3 bases and J gave up 5 bases, with 12 bases separating them. Germline V CDR1 and CDR2: SGHRS, YFSETQ. Full variable domain (missing parts from reference TRBV5-1 and TRBJ2-1): KAGVTQTPRYLIKTRGQQVTLSCSPISGHRSVSWYQQTPGQGLQFLFEYFSETQRNKGNFPGRFSGRQFSNSRSEMNVSTLELGDSALYLCASSSWTGNNEQFFGPGTRLTVL.

This clonotype turned up a few times. This chain joins TRBV20-1 and TRBJ2-3, with 8 bases fitting TRBD2. Germline V gives CDR1 DFQATT, CDR2 SNEGSKA (reference sequence). This CDR3 comprises 16 residues. The ends lost 0 bases at V and 4 bases at J; junction bases unmatched: 9. CDR3 loop: CSARDAIGGAPDTQYF. DNA of the CDR3: TGCAGTGCTAGAGATGCTATCGGGGGGGCCCCAGATACGCAGTATTTT.

This clonotype occurred many times. The chain employs TRBV5-5 and TRBJ1-6, with D unresolved. Trimming cost V 0 bases and J 10 bases, with 5 bases left between them. The germline V gene encodes CDR1 SGHKS and CDR2 YYEKEE (reference sequence). CDR3 length equals 12 residues. CDR3 sequence: CASSLAMSPLHF. The CDR3 region has the DNA TGTGCCAGCAGCTTGGCCATGTCACCCCTCCACTTT.

This clonotype was found a few times. CDR3 in amino acids: CASSPSWVGGGSPLHF. Written as DNA, the CDR3 is TGTGCCAGCAGCCCGAGTTGGGTAGGGGGCGGTTCACCCCTCCACTTT. J is TRBJ1-6 and V is TRBV7-9, with 7 bases matching TRBD1. This CDR3 comprises 16 residues. The V gene's germline CDR1 is SEHNR and CDR2 FQNEAQ (reference sequence). J gave up 9 bases and V 5 bases, and 13 bases lay outside the gene matches. Using reference TRBV7-9 and TRBJ1-6 for the parts outside the CDR3, the full variable domain is DTGVSQNPRHKITKRGQNVTFRCDPISEHNRLYWYRQTLGQGPEFLTYFQNEAQLEKSRLLSDRFSAERPKGSFSTLEIQRTEQGDSAMYLCASSPSWVGGGSPLHFGNGTRLTVT.

This clonotype was counted between two and nine times. V is TRBV12-3 or TRBV12-4 and J is TRBJ2-7; 8 nucleotides match TRBD2. The trim removed 10 bases at V and 3 bases at J, leaving 5 bases unmatched. The CDR3 spans 12 residues. The CDR3 region has the DNA TGTGCCACCGGGACTAGTATCTACGAGCAGTACTTC. Its protein is CATGTSIYEQYF.

This clonotype was observed a few times. The rearrangement uses TRBV10-3 and TRBJ1-5; D is unresolved. The CDR3 has 12 amino acids. The V end was cut by 6 bases, the J end by 4 bases, with 7 bases between. Germline CDR1 and CDR2: ENHRY and SYGVKD. The CDR3 DNA reads as TGTGCCATCAGCCCAACAAATCAGCCCCAGCATTTT. Its translation: CAISPTNQPQHF.

The chain employs TRBV7-2 and TRBJ2-3; possibly TRBD1 for D (6 bases). The CDR3 is 15 residues long. Trimming shortened V by 5 bases and J by 4 bases, and 16 bases separated the two germline ends. Germline loops: CDR1 SGHTA, CDR2 FQGNSA. As DNA, the CDR3 is TGTGCCAGCAGCCTGGGACATAGGATTCCAGATACGCAGTATTTT. This gives the protein CASSLGHRIPDTQYF.

CDR3 bases: TGCGCCAGCAGCCAACGGGTTGGACAGGGAGGCTACGAGCAGTACTTC. Protein: CASSQRVGQGGYEQYF. The chain links TRBV4-3 to TRBJ2-7; 8 bases match TRBD1. The CDR3 is 16 residues long. The V gene's germline CDR1 is LGHNA and CDR2 YSLEER. Trimming took 2 bases from V and 3 from J; bases not matched to a gene: 9.

This clonotype has only a few counts. The chain is built from TRBV30 and TRBJ1-6; D is perhaps TRBD1 (6 bases). The germline CDR1 and CDR2 sequences are GTSNPN and SVGIG (reference sequence). CDR3 length equals 14 residues. The germline V and J ends were trimmed by 0 bases and 6 bases, with 9 bases remaining between them. The CDR3 DNA sequence: TGTGCCTGGAGTGTCTGGACAGCTAATTCACCCCTCCACTTT. Amino acids: CAWSVWTANSPLHF.

The chain has TRBV3-1 and TRBJ2-2, with unresolved D. This CDR3 comprises 17 residues. Deletions cut 1 base from V and 4 bases from J, with 16 bases between. The germline V gene has CDR1 LGHDT and CDR2 YNNKEL (reference sequence). CDR3 residues: CASSQAHSPGSTGELFF. CDR3 in DNA: TGTGCCAGCAGCCAAGCCCACTCACCGGGTTCCACCGGGGAGCTGTTTTTT.

V gene TRBV5-1 combines with J gene TRBJ2-1, with TRBD2 identical over 11 bases. Trimming took 5 bases from V and 8 from J; bases not matched to a gene: 0. The CDR3 runs to 12 residues. CDR1 SGHRS and CDR2 YFSETQ come from the germline V gene. The CDR3 here is CASRLAGDEQFF. The CDR3 DNA follows: TGCGCCAGCAGACTAGCGGGGGATGAGCAGTTCTTC. Full variable domain (outside the CDR3, taken from reference TRBV5-1 and TRBJ2-1): KAGVTQTPRYLIKTRGQQVTLSCSPISGHRSVSWYQQTPGQGLQFLFEYFSETQRNKGNFPGRFSGRQFSNSRSEMNVSTLELGDSALYLCASRLAGDEQFFGPGTRLTVL.

This clonotype occurred a few times. The chain is built from TRBV6-2 or TRBV6-3 and TRBJ2-3; 7 bases are shared with TRBD2. The trim removed 5 bases at V and 2 bases at J, leaving 13 bases unmatched. The CDR3 is 17 residues long. Germline values: CDR1 MNHEY, CDR2 SVGEGT. CDR3 nucleotide sequence: TGTGCCAGCAGTCCGCGGGTCGGGGGGATTTCCACAGATACGCAGTATTTT. Translating gives CASSPRVGGISTDTQYF.

This clonotype has just a few counts. The CDR3: CSARMDSYGYTF. The CDR3 coding sequence is TGCAGTGCTAGGATGGACAGCTATGGCTACACCTTC. The V and J genes are TRBV20-1 and TRBJ1-2; a weak D match, TRBD1 (6 bases). The CDR3 has 12 residues. V dropped 3 bases and J dropped 4 bases, with 9 bases sitting between them. Germline assignment: CDR1 DFQATT and CDR2 SNEGSKA (reference sequence).

This clonotype was detected many times. In DNA form, the CDR3 reads TGTGCCAGCAGCCCACACCCTTTCACCGGGGAGCTGTTTTTT. Translated: CASSPHPFTGELFF. The chain employs TRBV11-2 and TRBJ2-2; D gene uncertain. The germline gives CDR1 SGHAT, CDR2 FQNNGV. The ends were cut back, 5 bases at V and 4 bases at J, with 11 bases in the middle. The CDR3 runs 14 residues.

A word on this clonotype: One junction end disagrees with the germline gene, perhaps due to a read error. The chain combines TRBV14 with TRBJ2-5, with a weak D call TRBD1 (6 bases). Germline V gene sequence: CDR1 SGHDN, CDR2 FVKESK. CDR3 length equals 14 residues. The CDR3 reads CASNQAGALVPQYF. CDR3 nucleotide sequence: TGTGCCAGCAACCAAGCAGGGGCCCTCGTGCCCCAGTACTTC.